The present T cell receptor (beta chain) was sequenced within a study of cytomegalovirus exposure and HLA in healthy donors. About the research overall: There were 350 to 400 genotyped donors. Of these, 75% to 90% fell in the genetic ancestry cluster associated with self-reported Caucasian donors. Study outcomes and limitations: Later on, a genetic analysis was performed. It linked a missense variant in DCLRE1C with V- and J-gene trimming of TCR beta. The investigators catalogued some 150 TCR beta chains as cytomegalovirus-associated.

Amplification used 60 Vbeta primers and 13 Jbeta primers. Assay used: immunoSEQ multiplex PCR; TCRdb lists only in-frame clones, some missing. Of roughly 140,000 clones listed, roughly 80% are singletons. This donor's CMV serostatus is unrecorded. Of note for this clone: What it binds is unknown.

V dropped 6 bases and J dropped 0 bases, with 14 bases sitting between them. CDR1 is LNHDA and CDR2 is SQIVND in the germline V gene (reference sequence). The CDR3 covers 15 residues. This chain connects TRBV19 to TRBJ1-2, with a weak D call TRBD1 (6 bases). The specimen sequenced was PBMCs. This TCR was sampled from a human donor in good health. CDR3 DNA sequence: TGTGCCAGTAGACCCCCGGACAGTTCTAACTATGGCTACACCTTC. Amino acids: CASRPPDSSNYGYTF.